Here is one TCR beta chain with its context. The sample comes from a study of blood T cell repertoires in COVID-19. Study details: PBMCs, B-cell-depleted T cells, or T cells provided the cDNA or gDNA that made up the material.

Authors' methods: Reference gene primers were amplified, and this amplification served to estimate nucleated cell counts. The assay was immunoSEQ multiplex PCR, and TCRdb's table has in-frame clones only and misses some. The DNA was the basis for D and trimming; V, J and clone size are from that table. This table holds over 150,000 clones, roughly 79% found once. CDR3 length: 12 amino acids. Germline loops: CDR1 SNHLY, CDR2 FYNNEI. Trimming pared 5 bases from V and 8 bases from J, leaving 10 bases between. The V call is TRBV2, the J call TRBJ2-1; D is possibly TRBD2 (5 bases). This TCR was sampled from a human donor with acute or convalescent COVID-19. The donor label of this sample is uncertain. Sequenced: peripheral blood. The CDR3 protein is CASSSGLDEQFF. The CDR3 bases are TGTGCCAGCAGTTCGGGGTTGGATGAGCAGTTCTTC.